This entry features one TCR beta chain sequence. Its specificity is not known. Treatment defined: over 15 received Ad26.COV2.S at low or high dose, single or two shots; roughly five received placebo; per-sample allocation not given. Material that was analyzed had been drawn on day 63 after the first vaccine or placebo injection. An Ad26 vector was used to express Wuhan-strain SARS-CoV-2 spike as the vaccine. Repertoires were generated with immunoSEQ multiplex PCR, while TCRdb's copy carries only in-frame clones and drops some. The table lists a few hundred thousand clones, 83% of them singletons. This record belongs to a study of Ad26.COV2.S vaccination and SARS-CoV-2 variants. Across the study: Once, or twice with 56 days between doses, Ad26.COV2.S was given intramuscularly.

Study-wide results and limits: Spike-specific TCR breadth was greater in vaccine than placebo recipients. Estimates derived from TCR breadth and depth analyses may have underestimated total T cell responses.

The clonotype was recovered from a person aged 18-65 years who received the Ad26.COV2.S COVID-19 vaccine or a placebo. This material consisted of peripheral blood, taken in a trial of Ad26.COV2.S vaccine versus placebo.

The CDR3 DNA reads TGCGCCAGCAGCTTGGCAGGCGCAGAGACCCAGTACTTC. It specifies CASSLAGAETQYF. The V call is TRBV5-1, the J call TRBJ2-5, with no clear D. Germline V gene sequence: CDR1 SGHRS, CDR2 YFSETQ. The length of the CDR3 is 13 residues. V gave up 0 bases and J gave up 4 bases, with 7 bases separating them.